One and the same sample provided the 4 T cell receptor beta chains below, sequenced in a study of cytomegalovirus exposure and HLA in healthy donors. Primers: 60 Vbeta forward and 13 Jbeta reverse. The table came from immunoSEQ multiplex PCR; TCRdb's copy has only in-frame clones and leaves some out. The sample has some 45,000 clones, roughly 47% seen once. The sequenced material came from PBMCs. The receptors come from a human donor in good health.

This clone was found once. CDR3 in amino acids: CAISEQQGKIGGYTF. In DNA form, the CDR3 reads TGTGCCATCAGTGAACAACAGGGAAAGATTGGCGGCTACACCTTC. The rearrangement links TRBV10-3 to TRBJ1-2, with D possibly matching TRBD1 (6 bases). This CDR3 is 15 amino acids long. V lost 3 bases to trimming and J lost 8 bases, with 19 bases between them. Germline CDR1 ENHRY, CDR2 SYGVKD.

The CDR3: CASSLDGRREGLRYEQYF. DNA for the CDR3: TGTGCCAGCAGCCTCGACGGCCGGCGGGAGGGCCTAAGGTACGAGCAGTACTTC. The chain carries TRBV5-4 and TRBJ2-7; 9 bases align to TRBD2. The CDR3 has 18 amino acids. The germline CDR1 and CDR2 sequences are SGHNT and YYREEE (reference sequence). V gave up 4 bases and J gave up 4 bases; unmatched junction bases: 18.

A remark on this clone: The junction departs from germline at one end; a sequencing error may be responsible. This chain links TRBV4-1 with TRBJ2-5; D is unclear. This CDR3 has 14 amino acids. Germline V gene data show CDR1 as MGHRA and CDR2 as YSYEKL. The CDR3 region is CASGQVLLVETQYF. CDR3 in DNA: TGCGCCAGCGGCCAGGTGTTATTAGTGGAGACCCAGTACTTC.

This clone was seen a single time. J is TRBJ2-7 and V is TRBV4-2, with 10 bases matching TRBD2. The V gene end was trimmed by 4 bases and the J gene end by 5 bases; junction bases not matched to a gene: 8. Germline V lookup: CDR1 LGHNA, CDR2 YNFKEQ. The CDR3 is made up of 15 amino acids. The DNA of the CDR3 is TGTGCCAGCAGCCCGCACTCCGGGACTAGCGACGAGCAGTACTTC. It yields the protein CASSPHSGTSDEQYF.